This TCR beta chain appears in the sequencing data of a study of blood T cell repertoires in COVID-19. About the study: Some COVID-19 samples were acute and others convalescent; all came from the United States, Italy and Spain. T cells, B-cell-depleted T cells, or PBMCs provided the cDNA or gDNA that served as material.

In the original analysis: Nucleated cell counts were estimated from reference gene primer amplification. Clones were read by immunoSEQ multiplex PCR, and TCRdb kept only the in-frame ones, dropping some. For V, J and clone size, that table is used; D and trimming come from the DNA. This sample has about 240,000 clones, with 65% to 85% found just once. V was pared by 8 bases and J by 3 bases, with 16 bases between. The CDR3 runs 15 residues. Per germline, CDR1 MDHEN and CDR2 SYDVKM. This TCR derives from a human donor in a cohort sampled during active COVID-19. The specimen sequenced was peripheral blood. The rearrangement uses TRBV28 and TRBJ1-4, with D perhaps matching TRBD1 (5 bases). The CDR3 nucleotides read TGTGCCAGCGCTATAGCGGGGCTACCTAATGAAAAACTGTTTTTT. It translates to CASAIAGLPNEKLFF.